The TCR beta chain under discussion was sequenced for a study of blood T cell repertoires in COVID-19. Study information: Sample material is recorded as cDNA or gDNA derived from T cells, B-cell-depleted T cells, or PBMCs.

Original processing methods: Cell counts per sample came from amplifying reference gene primers. TCRdb's table, derived via immunoSEQ multiplex PCR, lists solely in-frame clones and lacks some. The D gene and trimming were derived from the DNA, and the V and J assignments and clone size from that table. The repertoire has roughly 150,000 clones, just over 90% of them found once; the top ten carry just under 2%. Seattle enrolled patients during active infection and tracked them longitudinally. The CDR3 runs to 17 residues. The ends lost 3 bases at V and 4 bases at J; junction bases unmatched: 11. Germline CDR1 is LNHDA and CDR2 is SQIVND (reference sequence).

The rearrangement joins TRBV19 to TRBJ2-3; 9 bases agree with TRBD2. Sequences were obtained from peripheral blood. This TCR was sampled from a woman aged 60-75 years with COVID-19, enrolled during active disease. The DNA for the CDR3 is TGTGCCAGTAGTATCCGAAAATCTAGCGGGGATGCAGATACGCAGTATTTT. Amino acids: CASSIRKSSGDADTQYF.